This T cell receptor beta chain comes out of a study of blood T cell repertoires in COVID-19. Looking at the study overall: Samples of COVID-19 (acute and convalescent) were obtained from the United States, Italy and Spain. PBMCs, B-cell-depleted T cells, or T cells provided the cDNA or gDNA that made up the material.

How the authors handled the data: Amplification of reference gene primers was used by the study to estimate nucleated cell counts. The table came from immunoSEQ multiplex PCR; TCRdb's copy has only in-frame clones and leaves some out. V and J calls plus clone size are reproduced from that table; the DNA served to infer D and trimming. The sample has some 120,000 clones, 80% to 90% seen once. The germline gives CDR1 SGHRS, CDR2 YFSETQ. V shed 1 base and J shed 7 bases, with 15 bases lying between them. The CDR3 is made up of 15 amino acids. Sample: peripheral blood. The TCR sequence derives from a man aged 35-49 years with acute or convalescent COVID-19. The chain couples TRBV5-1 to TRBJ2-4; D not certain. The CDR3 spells CASSLSQTPTNIQYF. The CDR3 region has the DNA TGCGCCAGCAGCTTGAGCCAGACACCCACGAACATTCAGTACTTC.